This TCR beta chain was identified in a study of blood T cell repertoires in COVID-19. Study background: Whether acute or convalescent, the COVID-19 samples came from the United States, Italy and Spain. The analysed material was cDNA or gDNA that came from T cells, B-cell-depleted T cells, or PBMCs.

Trimming cost V 7 bases and J 4 bases; bases outside gene matches: 11. Germline values: CDR1 SQVTM, CDR2 ANQGSEA. The CDR3 consists of 15 residues. Sequencing was performed with immunoSEQ multiplex PCR; in TCRdb, only in-frame clones are kept and a portion is missing. The table shows some 230,000 clones, with 86% occurring only once. The clonotype comes from a woman aged 45-59 years with COVID-19, enrolled during active disease. The sequencing sample was made of peripheral blood. The chain couples TRBV29-1 to TRBJ1-2, with 11 nucleotides matching TRBD1. CDR3 region: CSAGTGGSLGYGYTF. CDR3 coding DNA: TGCAGCGCCGGGACAGGGGGTAGTCTAGGCTATGGCTACACCTTC.